Included here is one T cell receptor (beta chain) sequence, with context. The data are from a study of blood T cell repertoires in COVID-19. Across the study: Sites in the United States, Italy and Spain provided acute and convalescent COVID-19 samples.

V shed 0 bases and J shed 8 bases, with 5 bases lying between them. The CDR3 runs to 12 residues. CDR1 is LGHNA and CDR2 is YSLEER in the germline V gene. Under the authors' procedure: Counts of nucleated cells, estimated from reference gene primer amplification, were obtained. The protocol was immunoSEQ multiplex PCR, while the TCRdb copy is restricted to in-frame clones and leaves out a portion. Clonal size and the V and J genes are those of that table, whereas D and trimming came from the DNA. The profile shows 200,000 to 300,000 clones, about 87% of them singletons. Recruited during active infection, patients (from Seattle) were subsequently followed longitudinally.

This clonotype originated in a woman aged 55-69 years with COVID-19, enrolled during active disease. The chain recombines TRBV4-3 with TRBJ2-1; no clear D. Source material: peripheral blood. The CDR3 loop reads CASSQDGDEQFF. The CDR3 DNA is TGCGCCAGCAGCCAAGACGGTGATGAGCAGTTCTTC.